This T cell receptor (beta chain) stems from a study of T cell responses to AZD1222 COVID-19 vaccine. Profiled with immunoSEQ multiplex PCR; TCRdb holds only in-frame clones, not every one. Among about 78,000 clones listed, 88% were seen once. Overall study results and limits: Within unmutated variant regions lay the reported targets of nearly half of spike-specific TCRs. None of the repertoires were sampled until the peak T cell response had passed. Spike-specific TCR breadth rose after two AZD1222 doses, and depth rose as well. Donors were largely white British and mainly female; clonal diversity was possibly underestimated.

With regard to this clone: Its antigen is not identified.

This CDR3 contains 17 residues. The germline V gene has CDR1 SEHNR and CDR2 FQNEAQ (reference sequence). Trimming shortened V by 3 bases and J by 0 bases, and 15 bases separated the two germline ends. Material: peripheral blood, obtained on day 0 of MenACWY control vaccination. The V gene is TRBV7-9, the J gene TRBJ1-3; the D is unclear. This TCR came from an adult in good health. CDR3 in DNA: TGTGCCAGCAGCTTCGGAAGGAATCAGCTCTCTGGAAACACCATATATTTT. This sequence encodes CASSFGRNQLSGNTIYF.